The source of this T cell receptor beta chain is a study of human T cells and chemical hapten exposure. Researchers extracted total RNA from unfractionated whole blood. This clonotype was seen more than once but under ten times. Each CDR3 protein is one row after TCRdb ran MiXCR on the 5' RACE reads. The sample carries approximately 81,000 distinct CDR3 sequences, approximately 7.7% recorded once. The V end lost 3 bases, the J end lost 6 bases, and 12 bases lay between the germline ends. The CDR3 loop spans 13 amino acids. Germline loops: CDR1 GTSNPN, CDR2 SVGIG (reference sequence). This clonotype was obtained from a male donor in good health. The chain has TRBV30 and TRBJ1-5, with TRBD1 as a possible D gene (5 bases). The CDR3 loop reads CAWSQGPGQPQHF. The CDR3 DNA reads TGTGCCTGGAGCCAGGGTCCTGGTCAGCCCCAGCATTTT.